This TCR beta chain was obtained from a study of T cells in Graves' hyperthyroidism and ophthalmopathy. The sample holds many counts of this clonotype. An absence of ophthalmopathy progression within 18 months meant stable Graves' hyperthyroidism. Uncontrolled infection, other autoimmune disease, pregnancy or lactation excluded patients. Clinicians diagnosed patients from clinical symptoms, serum thyroxine and TRAb, thyroid ultrasound and orbital computed tomography. Authors of the study amplified TCR beta CDR3 regions from RNA transcripts. An initial round of RT-PCR targeting the TCR CDR3 relied on the HTBI primer set. TCRdb processed the multiplex PCR reads anew with MiXCR; each CDR3 protein has one entry. The sample has about 690,000 distinct CDR3 sequences; 17% are singletons. V was cut by 3 bases and J by 5 bases, with 16 bases left in between. Germline CDR1 DFQATT, CDR2 SNEGSKA (reference sequence). CDR3 size: 14 residues.

The source of this sequence is a man aged 50-60 years with Graves' hyperthyroidism. The rearrangement uses TRBV20-1 and TRBJ2-5; D remains unclear. The sequenced material came from blood. The CDR3 coding sequence is TGCAGTGCTAGGACCGCCGGATCGCGGGAGACCCAGTACTTC. Its protein product is CSARTAGSRETQYF.